A selection of T cell receptor beta chains follows, all from one sample in a study of CD8 T cells in ankylosing spondylitis. TCRdb reprocessed the 5' RACE reads with MiXCR, giving one entry per CDR3 protein. The top ten hold about 20% of the sample, which has 220,000 or so distinct CDR3 sequences, over 9.5% seen once. Sequencing was performed on blood, either unsorted or a sorted T cell fraction (not recorded which). These receptors all come from a male donor with ankylosing spondylitis or in good health (not recorded which). CDR3s include the opening cysteine and the closing phenylalanine or tryptophan. D genes are given only for firm matches. Clone sizes are given selectively: once, few, many, or a class where the clone is expanded.

j_call | clone_size | d_call | v_call | cdr3_nt | cdr3_aa
TRBJ2-2 | few | . | TRBV25-1 | TGTGCCAGCGCTTTGGGGGGCGAGACCGGGGAGCTGTTTTTT | CASALGGETGELFF
TRBJ2-1 | many | . | TRBV7-6 | TGTGCCAGCAGCTCAACCCTAGGGTCCAGTGAGCAGTTCTTC | CASSSTLGSSEQFF
TRBJ2-1 | few | TRBD1 | TRBV28 | TGTGCCACCCTGACAAACAGGGGATCTCCCTACAATGAGCAGTTCTTC | CATLTNRGSPYNEQFF
TRBJ1-3 | many | . | TRBV5-1 | TGCGCCAGCAGCTTGGGGGGGAACAGTGGAAACACCATATATTTT | CASSLGGNSGNTIYF
TRBJ2-2 | many | . | TRBV29-1 | TGCAGCGTTGATAGGTCCGGGTCCGGGGAGCTGTTTTTT | CSVDRSGSGELFF
TRBJ2-1 | . | TRBD2 | TRBV20-1 | TGCAGTGCTAGACCCCAAGTCTCCGGGACTAGCTTTCTGGTTGAGCAGTTCTTC | CSARPQVSGTSFLVEQFF
TRBJ1-1 | many | . | TRBV5-5 | TGTGCCAGCAGCTTAGGGGCGGACACTGAAGCTTTCTTT | CASSLGADTEAFF
TRBJ2-7 | many | . | TRBV12-3/TRBV12-4 | TGTGCCAGCAGATTCGGATACGAGCAGTACTTC | CASRFGYEQYF
TRBJ2-3 | few | TRBD1 | TRBV12-3/TRBV12-4 | TGTGCCAGCAGTTTAGGCAGGGGGCTTTCTACTAGCACAGATACGCAGTATTTT | CASSLGRGLSTSTDTQYF
TRBJ2-7 | . | TRBD1 | TRBV28 | TGTGCCAGCACAGCCCGGGACAGGGCGAACGAGCAGTACTTC | CASTARDRANEQYF
TRBJ1-2 | . | . | TRBV6-6 | TGTGCCAGCAATCTACGGGAGGGCGACACCTTC | CASNLREGDTF
TRBJ2-7 | many | TRBD1 | TRBV25-1 | TGTGCCAGCAGTGACAGACAGGGGAGATACGAGCAGTACTTC | CASSDRQGRYEQYF
TRBJ2-1 | . | TRBD1 | TRBV15 | TGTGCCACCAGCAGAGGGACAGGCGTCAACAATGAGCAGTTCTTC | CATSRGTGVNNEQFF
TRBJ2-7 | few | TRBD1 | TRBV18 | TGTGCCAGCTCACGGGGCGGGACAGGGATATCCTACGAGCAGTACTTC | CASSRGGTGISYEQYF
TRBJ2-1 | few | . | TRBV7-2 | TGTGCCAGCAGCTTAAGCATAGGACCCCAGAACGGGAATGAGCAGTTCTTC | CASSLSIGPQNGNEQFF
TRBJ2-1 | many | TRBD2 | TRBV18 | TGTGCCAGCTCAGTAACTAGCGGGGGGGCCTATGAGCAGTTCTTC | CASSVTSGGAYEQFF
TRBJ2-3 | many | TRBD2 | TRBV5-1 | TGCGCCAGCAGCTATACTAGCGAGAGCACAGATACGCAGTATTTT | CASSYTSESTDTQYF
TRBJ2-3 | . | . | TRBV28 | TGTGCCAGCAGCCCTGTGCAGAAGAGCACAGATACGCAGTATTTT | CASSPVQKSTDTQYF
TRBJ2-7 | many | TRBD2 | TRBV11-2 | TGTGCCAGCAGCTTGGGGGGGTTCTACGAGCAGTACTTC | CASSLGGFYEQYF
TRBJ1-2 | many | TRBD1 | TRBV6-1 | TGTGCCGGGACAGGGGATAGCTGTGGCTACACCTTC | CAGTGDSCGYTF
TRBJ2-1 | few | TRBD1 | TRBV7-2 | TGTGCCAGCAGCCCCACAGGGGGCTGGAATGAGCAGTTCTTC | CASSPTGGWNEQFF
TRBJ2-3 | many | TRBD1 | TRBV5-1 | TGCGCCAGCAGCTCCCAACCGGGACAGGCCACAGATACGCAGTATTTT | CASSSQPGQATDTQYF
TRBJ1-3 | many | . | TRBV7-8 | TGTGCCAGCAGCTTACGGGGGCAGGGCTCTGGAAACACCATATATTTT | CASSLRGQGSGNTIYF
TRBJ2-5 | . | . | TRBV9 | TGTGCCAGCAGTGAACCGGGACAAGAGACCCAGTACTTC | CASSEPGQETQYF
TRBJ2-1 | many | TRBD1 | TRBV12-3/TRBV12-4 | TGTGCCAGCAGTTTTCAGGGGGCCGTCTCCTACAATGAGCAGTTCTTC | CASSFQGAVSYNEQFF
TRBJ2-5 | medium-sized | . | TRBV4-2 | TGTGCCAGCAGCCCAAGGGCGGCCAATCTTAAAGAGACCCAGTACTTC | CASSPRAANLKETQYF
TRBJ1-1 | many | TRBD1 | TRBV12-3/TRBV12-4 | TGTGCCAGCAGCCACGGACAGGCAGCTTTCTTT | CASSHGQAAFF
TRBJ1-5 | few | . | TRBV20-1 | TGCAGTGCTGGGGGATGGGGTCAGCCCCAGCATTTT | CSAGGWGQPQHF
TRBJ1-1 | . | . | TRBV20-1 | TGCAGTGCGCAGACAGCTTTTACGAACACTGAAGCTTTCTTT | CSAQTAFTNTEAFF
TRBJ1-6 | . | . | TRBV12-3/TRBV12-4 | TGTGCCAGCAGTTTGGCGGCCTTAATGAAACCTTCACCCCTCCACTTT | CASSLAALMKPSPLHF
TRBJ2-7 | few | . | TRBV12-3/TRBV12-4 | TGTGCCAGCAGCCGTGACGACTACGAGCAGTACTTC | CASSRDDYEQYF
TRBJ1-5 | many | . | TRBV20-1 | TGCAGTGCTAGTAGGTCTGATCAGCCCCAGCATTTT | CSASRSDQPQHF
TRBJ2-3 | many | TRBD2 | TRBV4-2 | TGTGCCAGCAGCCAGAATACAGCGGGGGGGCCTCCAAGCACAGATACGCAGTATTTT | CASSQNTAGGPPSTDTQYF
TRBJ2-1 | many | . | TRBV7-3 | TGTGCCAGCAGCTTAACGGGTTACAATGAGCAGTTCTTC | CASSLTGYNEQFF
TRBJ1-5 | many | . | TRBV5-1 | TGCGCCAGCAGCTTGGCGCCGACAGGAGGCAATCAGCCCCAGCATTTT | CASSLAPTGGNQPQHF
TRBJ2-2 | many | TRBD2 | TRBV12-3/TRBV12-4 | TGTGCCAGCAGTCCGACTAGCGGGGGCACCGGGGAGCTGTTTTTT | CASSPTSGGTGELFF
TRBJ1-4 | many | TRBD1 | TRBV5-5 | TGTGCCAGCAGTAGGGAATGGACAGGGGAAAATGAAAAACTGTTTTTT | CASSREWTGENEKLFF
TRBJ2-7 | . | . | TRBV12-3/TRBV12-4 | TGTGCCAGCAGCCCGACAGGCCCCGCCGAGCAGTACTTC | CASSPTGPAEQYF
TRBJ2-5 | few | . | TRBV20-1 | TGCAGTGCTACCAGGGCGGCCGAGACCCAGTACTTC | CSATRAAETQYF
TRBJ2-5 | few | . | TRBV5-1 | TGCGCCAGCAGCTTCCCAGAGCAAGAGACCCAGTACTTC | CASSFPEQETQYF
TRBJ1-5 | many | . | TRBV5-1 | TGCGCCAGCAGTAAGGGACCCGAAGGGTGGCAGCCCCAGCATTTT | CASSKGPEGWQPQHF
TRBJ2-7 | many | . | TRBV12-3/TRBV12-4 | TGTGCCAGCAGTTCGGGGCGAGAGGAGGGGAGGTACGAGCAGTACTTC | CASSSGREEGRYEQYF
TRBJ1-1 | many | . | TRBV20-1 | TGCAGTGCTGGATTAGGAAACACTGAAGCTTTCTTT | CSAGLGNTEAFF
TRBJ2-7 | many | . | TRBV5-6 | TGTGCCAGCAGCTTTGTATCAGCCGACGAGCAGTACTTC | CASSFVSADEQYF
TRBJ2-7 | many | . | TRBV7-3 | TGTGCCAGCACCCTACCGGGGCTGGCCTCCTACGAGCAGTACTTC | CASTLPGLASYEQYF
TRBJ2-5 | many | . | TRBV12-3/TRBV12-4 | TGTGCCAGCAGTTTAGTCCTAGACCAAGAGACCCAGTACTTC | CASSLVLDQETQYF
TRBJ1-1 | many | TRBD1 | TRBV12-3/TRBV12-4 | TGTGCCAGCAGTTTAGTGGGACAGGGCACTGAAGCTTTCTTT | CASSLVGQGTEAFF
TRBJ1-6 | many | . | TRBV20-1 | TGCAGTGCTAGAGATACAGGCAGGGAGGGCTATAATTCACCCCTCCACTTT | CSARDTGREGYNSPLHF
TRBJ2-7 | few | . | TRBV5-1 | TGCGCCAGCAGCTCGGGGGACGCCCACGAGCAGTACTTC | CASSSGDAHEQYF
TRBJ2-1 | . | . | TRBV20-1 | TGCAGTGCCTTAACTCGTGCTCCGGCCTACAATGAGCAGTTCTTC | CSALTRAPAYNEQFF
TRBJ1-3 | few | . | TRBV5-1 | TGCGCCAGCAGCCCCTCGGGACAAATCGACTCTGGAAACACCATATATTTT | CASSPSGQIDSGNTIYF
TRBJ2-1 | many | TRBD2 | TRBV28 | TGTGCCAGCAGCTCTAGCGGGGGGGGTCTTGGTGAGCAGTTCTTC | CASSSSGGGLGEQFF
TRBJ2-1 | many | . | TRBV12-3/TRBV12-4 | TGTGCCAGCAGCCCCCTAGAGACCTACAATGAGCAGTTCTTC | CASSPLETYNEQFF
TRBJ1-2 | . | TRBD1 | TRBV2 | TGTGCCAGCAGGGCACAGGGGCAGGGTGGCTACACCTTC | CASRAQGQGGYTF